In this sample, the clone carrying this T cell receptor (beta chain) turned up a few times. Using its own MiXCR run on the RT-PCR reads, TCRdb lists one record per CDR3 protein. The sample records over 350,000 distinct CDR3 sequences, around 16% being singletons. The CDR3 covers 15 residues. Germline CDR1 reads ENHRY; CDR2 reads SYGVKD. Unmatched junction bases numbered 5, after V lost 6 bases and J lost 0 bases. These data originate in a study of patients and donors after allogeneic stem cell transplantation. Sequenced input: blood, either unsorted or a sorted T cell fraction (not recorded which). V and J are TRBV10-3 and TRBJ2-1, with TRBD1 matching 7 bases. The TCR originated in a human donor who was either an allogeneic HSCT recipient or a stem cell or donor lymphocyte infusion donor (not recorded which). It is not recorded whose cells these are; they may come from a transplant donor. The CDR3 nucleotides read TGTGCCATCAGGACGACAGGGAGCTCCTACAATGAGCAGTTCTTC. Its protein product is CAIRTTGSSYNEQFF.